This T cell receptor (beta chain) derives from a study of blood T cell repertoires in COVID-19. Study details: The origin of the acute and convalescent COVID-19 samples was the United States, Italy and Spain.

The assay was immunoSEQ multiplex PCR, and TCRdb's table has in-frame clones only and misses some. The sample yields 200,000 to 250,000 clones, more than 80% seen once. Germline CDR1 MNHEY, CDR2 SVGAGI. Trimming at V came to 2 bases and at J to 2 bases, leaving 5 bases not matched to a gene. The length of the CDR3 is 15 residues. Only one count was recorded for this clone. The material sequenced was PBMCs or T cells enriched from blood (not recorded which). The TCR comes from a woman in her thirties or forties with acute COVID-19. The genes are TRBV6-5 and TRBJ1-2, with 7 bases matching TRBD1. CDR3 coding DNA: TGTGCCAGCAGTTACGCTACACAGGGGAACTATGGCTACACCTTC. Protein sequence: CASSYATQGNYGYTF.